This is a list of T cell receptor beta chains from one sample in a study of T cells after posttransplantation cyclophosphamide. Assay: immunoSEQ multiplex PCR; the TCRdb copy retains only in-frame clones and omits some. Among 47,000 or so clones listed, roughly 93% were seen once. The sequenced sample consisted of PBMCs. These receptors were taken from a woman aged 45-59 years in good health and a related stem cell transplant donor. The CDR3 runs from the conserved cysteine through the conserved F or W. The D gene is left open where the match is weak. The size field is filled for only some rows; it gives once, few, many or a size class.

J | V | D | size | CDR3 | DNA
TRBJ2-2 | TRBV6-5 | TRBD2 | . | CASRPSGVSGELFF | TGTGCCAGCAGACCTAGCGGGGTGTCCGGGGAGCTGTTTTTT
TRBJ1-1 | TRBV4-2 | TRBD1 | few | CASSRRQGGTEAFF | TGTGCCAGCAGCCGAAGACAGGGCGGCACTGAAGCTTTCTTT
TRBJ1-5 | TRBV5-4 | TRBD1 | once | CASSLAGTGNNQPQHF | TGTGCCAGCAGCTTGGCCGGGACAGGAAACAATCAGCCCCAGCATTTT
TRBJ2-1 | TRBV13 | TRBD2 | . | CASSGRELYNEQFF | TGTGCCAGCAGCGGGAGGGAGCTCTACAATGAGCAGTTCTTC
TRBJ1-5 | TRBV2 | TRBD1 | . | CASTTYRGQPQHF | TGTGCCAGCACCACTTACAGGGGTCAGCCCCAGCATTTT
TRBJ2-2 | TRBV6-1 | TRBD2 | . | CASSENFEREIPGELFF | TGTGCCAGCAGTGAGAACTTCGAGCGGGAGATTCCCGGGGAGCTGTTTTTT
TRBJ2-4 | TRBV5-1 | . | once | CASSPDERLDVQYF | TGCGCCAGCAGCCCGGACGAGCGGCTAGACGTTCAGTACTTC
TRBJ1-5 | TRBV5-6 | . | . | CASSTAGSQPQHF | TGTGCCAGCAGCACCGCCGGGAGTCAGCCCCAGCATTTT
TRBJ1-2 | TRBV30 | . | . | CAWSVIGRNYGYTF | TGTGCCTGGAGTGTAATTGGCAGGAACTATGGCTACACCTTC
TRBJ2-2 | TRBV5-1 | TRBD1 | . | CASTRPGQGVSGELFF | TGCGCCAGCACTCGGCCGGGACAGGGGGTTTCCGGGGAGCTGTTTTTT
TRBJ1-6 | TRBV18 | TRBD1 | . | CASSPNPPDRGGNSPLHF | TGTGCCAGCTCACCAAACCCACCTGACAGGGGCGGTAATTCACCCCTCCACTTT
TRBJ2-5 | TRBV19 | . | once | CASSIPRGGETQYF | TGTGCCAGTAGTATCCCCAGGGGAGGGGAGACCCAGTACTTC
TRBJ2-7 | TRBV29-1 | . | . | CSVVEGDYEQYF | TGCAGCGTGGTCGAAGGGGACTACGAGCAGTACTTC
TRBJ1-3 | TRBV10-3 | . | . | CAISFDSLGNTIYF | TGTGCCATCAGTTTCGACAGTCTAGGAAACACCATATATTTT
TRBJ2-2 | TRBV2 | . | . | CASIPGVNTGELFF | TGTGCCAGCATTCCCGGGGTGAACACCGGGGAGCTGTTTTTT
TRBJ2-3 | TRBV5-1 | TRBD2 | . | CASSPTPLAESTDTQYF | TGCGCCAGCAGCCCGACTCCCCTAGCGGAAAGCACAGATACGCAGTATTTT
TRBJ2-3 | TRBV5-4 | . | . | CASSMDQTSTDTQYF | TGTGCCAGCAGCATGGACCAAACTAGCACAGATACGCAGTATTTT
TRBJ2-1 | TRBV27 | . | . | CASSFGSVSYNEQFF | TGTGCCAGCAGTTTTGGTTCGGTTTCCTACAATGAGCAGTTCTTC
TRBJ1-4 | TRBV7-2 | . | . | CASSERPRGTNEKLFF | TGTGCCAGCAGCGAGAGGCCGAGGGGGACTAATGAAAAACTGTTTTTT
TRBJ2-7 | TRBV7-3 | . | . | CASSLTSTAGEQYF | TGTGCCAGCAGCTTAACGTCGACAGCCGGTGAGCAGTACTTC
TRBJ1-5 | TRBV11-2 | TRBD1 | . | CASSTGDRGSQPQHF | TGTGCCAGCAGCACAGGGGACAGGGGGAGTCAGCCCCAGCATTTT
TRBJ2-7 | TRBV2 | TRBD1 | . | CASRVRTGYYEQYF | TGTGCCAGCCGGGTGAGGACAGGCTACTACGAGCAGTACTTC
TRBJ1-1 | TRBV7-9 | . | . | CASSLGRANTEAFF | TGTGCCAGCAGCTTAGGCAGGGCAAACACTGAAGCTTTCTTT